The 12 T cell receptor beta chains reported below all come from one sample, sequenced in a study of beta chain features in type 1 diabetes (dated by TCRdb to 2017 to 2018). What the authors observed across the whole study: Type 1 diabetes patients showed a moderate but significant shortening of TCRB CDR3 length in all four CD4+ subsets.

The library came from the immunoSEQ multiplex PCR assay. The entire amount of isolated RNA was reverse transcribed using the High Capacity cDNA Reverse Transcription Kit, so the sequenced TCRB transcripts were expressed ones. The table was pulled from immuneACCESS by TCRdb, which kept in-frame rearrangements only. Such tables lose some clones; where checked, under half of the loss comes from unresolved V genes, and the rest has no known cause. The sample contains 150,000 to 200,000 clones, around 7.9% of them found a single time. Of the sample, about 0.5% falls within the top ten clones. These receptors have no identified antigens. The material sequenced was central memory CD4+ T cells from blood. The receptors originated from a man between 18 and 35 years old with type 1 diabetes.

Comment on this clone: The same CDR3 is also encoded by other DNA sequences in this sample. This rearrangement joins TRBV7-2 to TRBJ1-1; D gene unclear. The V gene lost 3 bases and the J gene lost 0 bases, with 5 bases spanning the gap. The CDR3 consists of 13 residues. CDR1 and CDR2 from the germline V gene are SGHTA and FQGNSA. CDR3 DNA: TGTGCCAGCAGCTTCTCGTTGAACACTGAAGCTTTCTTT. Protein: CASSFSLNTEAFF.

This clone was counted at least ten times. This sequence joins TRBV13 and TRBJ2-3; maybe TRBD2 (5 bases). The V and J ends lost 5 bases and 9 bases respectively, with 12 bases between them. Germline CDR1 is PRHDT and CDR2 is FYEKMQ (reference sequence). The CDR3 runs to 12 residues. The CDR3 protein is CASSPWTGTQYF. The CDR3 nucleotides read TGTGCCAGCAGCCCCTGGACTGGCACGCAGTATTTT. The whole variable domain, remainder taken from reference TRBV13 and TRBJ2-3, is AAGVIQSPRHLIKEKRETATLKCYPIPRHDTVYWYQQGPGQDPQFLISFYEKMQSDKGSIPDRFSAQQFSDYHSELNMSSLELGDSALYFCASSPWTGTQYFGPGTRLTVL.

This rearrangement joins TRBV2 to TRBJ2-6, with a possible D match to TRBD1 (5 bases). Germline V lookup: CDR1 SNHLY, CDR2 FYNNEI. The length of the CDR3 is 15 residues. V lost 5 bases to trimming and J lost 3 bases, with 11 bases between them. The CDR3: CASSHQGSGANVLTF. CDR3 nucleotides: TGTGCCAGCAGTCACCAGGGAAGTGGGGCCAACGTCCTGACTTTC.

This clone was counted only a few times. This chain uses TRBV19 with TRBJ2-1; TRBD1 might be the D (6 bases). Per the germline V gene, CDR1 is LNHDA and CDR2 is SQIVND (reference sequence). V lost 3 bases and J lost 10, with 13 bases in between. The CDR3 consists of 13 residues. CDR3 nucleotides: TGTGCCAGTAGTATCAATTACCAGGGGGAGCAGTTCTTC. Its protein is CASSINYQGEQFF. Full variable domain (remainder filled in from reference TRBV19 and TRBJ2-1): DGGITQSPKYLFRKEGQNVTLSCEQNLNHDAMYWYRQDPGQGLRLIYYSQIVNDFQKGDIAEGYSVSREKKESFPLTVTSAQKNPTAFYLCASSINYQGEQFFGPGTRLTVL.

Only a few counts were recorded for this clone. The chain recombines TRBV28 with TRBJ2-5, with 7 bases fitting TRBD1. This CDR3 has 14 residues. CDR1 and CDR2 (germline): MDHEN, SYDVKM. V shed 5 bases, J shed 3 bases, and the junction held 6 bases outside the gene matches. The DNA of the CDR3 is TGTGCCAGCAGTCGACAGGGCACCAAAGAGACCCAGTACTTC. This sequence encodes CASSRQGTKETQYF.

This clone was detected only a few times. V usage is TRBV28 and J usage is TRBJ1-5; tentatively, D is TRBD1 (5 bases). Germline values: CDR1 MDHEN, CDR2 SYDVKM. Trimming removed 6 bases at V and 3 bases at J, with 9 bases between. The CDR3 extends over 13 amino acids. This CDR3 reads CASSRQLNQPQHF. The CDR3 DNA sequence: TGTGCCAGCAGCCGACAGCTCAATCAGCCCCAGCATTTT.

This clone was seen a few times. This chain uses TRBV10-2 with TRBJ2-3; tentatively, D is TRBD1 (5 bases). The CDR3 has 13 amino acids. CDR1 WSHSY and CDR2 SAAADI come from the germline V gene. V lost 3 bases, J lost 5 bases, and 9 bases lay in between. CDR3 sequence (DNA): TGCGCCAGCAGTGACCAGGGCAAAGATACGCAGTATTTT. Translated: CASSDQGKDTQYF.

In its sample, this clone was seen a few times. This chain joins TRBV2 and TRBJ2-7; 8 nucleotides agree with TRBD1. With V trimmed by 7 bases and J by 6 bases, 11 bases remained unmatched. This CDR3 contains 14 residues. The germline V gene encodes CDR1 SNHLY and CDR2 FYNNEI. CDR3 bases: TGTGCCAGCAATCTCGGACAGGGCCTCCCCGAGCAGTACTTC. This encodes CASNLGQGLPEQYF.

This chain uses TRBV6-1 with TRBJ2-5; D gene ambiguous. Trimming took off 2 bases at V and 5 bases at J, with 9 bases between the two ends. The CDR3 length is 13 residues. Per germline, CDR1 MNHNS and CDR2 SASEGT. CDR3: CASSELEKETQYF. CDR3 nucleotide sequence: TGTGCCAGCAGTGAATTGGAGAAGGAGACCCAGTACTTC.

This clone has only a few counts. The rearrangement links TRBV7-9 to TRBJ1-1; 8 nucleotides agree with TRBD1. V shed 4 bases and J 3 bases; nucleotides not matched to a gene: 1. Germline values: CDR1 SEHNR, CDR2 FQNEAQ (reference sequence). The CDR3 is 13 amino acids. The CDR3 DNA reads TGTGCCAGCAGCTCACAGGGGGACACTGAAGCTTTCTTT. Translation gives CASSSQGDTEAFF. Complete variable domain (other parts from reference TRBV7-9 and TRBJ1-1): DTGVSQNPRHKITKRGQNVTFRCDPISEHNRLYWYRQTLGQGPEFLTYFQNEAQLEKSRLLSDRFSAERPKGSFSTLEIQRTEQGDSAMYLCASSSQGDTEAFFGQGTRLTVV.

This clone occurred a few times. The rearrangement links TRBV28 to TRBJ2-3, with D tentatively TRBD2 (6 bases). Trimming removed 4 bases from V and 4 bases from J, with 18 bases in between. This CDR3 is 16 amino acids long. The germline V gene has CDR1 MDHEN and CDR2 SYDVKM. The CDR3 sequence is CASSYGGRAVADTQYF. DNA of the CDR3: TGTGCCAGCAGTTACGGGGGACGGGCCGTGGCAGATACGCAGTATTTT.

This clone was counted between two and nine times. The chain has TRBV7-2 and TRBJ2-7; TRBD1 matches at 9 bases. The CDR3 length is 15 residues. The germline gives CDR1 SGHTA, CDR2 FQGNSA. The V segment lost 4 bases and the J segment 2 bases; nucleotides outside the gene matches: 6. CDR3 sequence (DNA): TGTGCCAGCAGCTCCGGGACAGGGACAACCTACGAGCAGTACTTC. Translating gives CASSSGTGTTYEQYF.